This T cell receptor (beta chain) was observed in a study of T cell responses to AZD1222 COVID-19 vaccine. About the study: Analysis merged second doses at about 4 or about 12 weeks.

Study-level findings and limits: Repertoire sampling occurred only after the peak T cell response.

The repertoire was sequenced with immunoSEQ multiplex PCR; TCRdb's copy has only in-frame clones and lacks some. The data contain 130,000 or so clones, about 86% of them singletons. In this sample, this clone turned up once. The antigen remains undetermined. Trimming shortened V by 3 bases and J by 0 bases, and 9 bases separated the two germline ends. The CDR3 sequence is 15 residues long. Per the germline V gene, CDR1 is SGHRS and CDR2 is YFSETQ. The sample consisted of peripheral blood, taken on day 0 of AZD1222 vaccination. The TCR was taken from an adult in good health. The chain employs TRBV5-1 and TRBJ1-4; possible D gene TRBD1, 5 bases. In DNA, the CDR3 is TGCGCCAGCAGCTACACAGGAGCAACTAATGAAAAACTGTTTTTT. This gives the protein CASSYTGATNEKLFF.